These 20 T cell receptor beta chains were all obtained from the same sample, sequenced in a study of T cell responses to AZD1222 COVID-19 vaccine. Here immunoSEQ multiplex PCR was the method, and the copy in TCRdb shows in-frame clones only, minus some. The sample lists around 130,000 clones; about 91% were seen once. Sequenced material: peripheral blood, taken on day 0 of AZD1222 vaccination. Receptors originate from an adult in good health.

This clone was recorded once. This rearrangement joins TRBV27 to TRBJ1-1; 7 bases are shared with TRBD1. Germline values: CDR1 MNHEY, CDR2 SMNVEV (reference sequence). This CDR3 is built from 16 residues. Trimming cost V 1 base and J 1 base; bases outside gene matches: 6. CDR3 sequence (DNA): TGTGCCAGCAGTTTATATTCGGACAGGTGGAACACTGAAGCTTTCTTT. It specifies CASSLYSDRWNTEAFF.

The chain has TRBV13 and TRBJ2-2, with 7 bases that match TRBD2. Germline CDR1 PRHDT, CDR2 FYEKMQ (reference sequence). The CDR3 sequence is 15 residues long. V trimming: 5 bases; J trimming: 5 bases; junction bases outside the gene matches: 8. CDR3: CASSGRLAGTGELFF. The CDR3 coding sequence is TGTGCCAGCAGCGGGCGACTAGCAGGTACCGGGGAGCTGTTTTTT.

The CDR3 loop is CASSYSTSGRDEQFF. The DNA of the CDR3 is TGTGCCAGCAGTTACTCGACTAGCGGGCGCGATGAGCAGTTCTTC. The V call is TRBV6-5, the J call TRBJ2-1; 10 bases are a match to TRBD2. The CDR3 extends over 15 amino acids. With V trimmed by 0 bases and J by 8 bases, 4 bases remained unmatched. Per germline, CDR1 MNHEY and CDR2 SVGAGI.

V is TRBV6-4 and J is TRBJ2-3; TRBD1 aligns across 9 bases. Germline CDR1 MRHNA, CDR2 SNTAGT. This CDR3 has 15 residues. Trimming cost V 6 bases and J 2 bases; bases outside gene matches: 6. The DNA for the CDR3 is TGTGCCAGCAGCGGGACAGGGCGGTACACAGATACGCAGTATTTT. Translated, it gives CASSGTGRYTDTQYF.

The V gene is TRBV6-4, the J gene TRBJ1-2, with TRBD1 matching 8 bases. V was clipped by 3 bases and J by 2 bases; unmatched bases: 14. This CDR3 is built from 18 residues. Germline V CDR1 and CDR2: MRHNA, SNTAGT. The CDR3 protein is CASSERGQARSTNYGYTF. CDR3 nucleotide sequence: TGTGCCAGCAGTGAGAGGGGACAGGCGAGATCGACCAACTATGGCTACACCTTC.

This clone was recorded a few times. This sequence joins TRBV11-3 and TRBJ2-7, with D possibly being TRBD1 (5 bases). The CDR3 has 13 residues. With 5 bases removed from V and 4 bases from J, the gap between germline ends came to 12 bases. Germline V gene lookup returns CDR1 SGHNT and CDR2 YENEEA. CDR3 nucleotides: TGTGCCAGCAGCCAAGGACATATATACGAGCAGTACTTC. This sequence encodes CASSQGHIYEQYF.

The chain joins TRBV21-1 to TRBJ2-7; the table assigns TRBD2, which was not confirmed against the DNA. TRBV21-1 is described as a pseudogene. The CDR3 is 15 amino acids. CDR3 amino acids: CASTQRVTRVYEQYF. Written as DNA, the CDR3 is TGTGCCAGCACCCAACGGGTTACACGCGTCTACGAGCAGTACTTC.

V gene TRBV10-3 combines with J gene TRBJ2-5; TRBD2 matches 12 bases. The CDR3 contains 14 residues. Unmatched junction bases numbered 6, after V lost 6 bases and J lost 7 bases. Germline V gene lookup returns CDR1 ENHRY and CDR2 SYGVKD. The CDR3 sequence is CAIRTSGSGGTQYF. The DNA of the CDR3 is TGTGCCATCAGGACTAGCGGGAGCGGAGGGACCCAGTACTTC.

This sequence joins TRBV10-3 and TRBJ1-5; D is possibly TRBD1 (6 bases). The germline V and J ends were trimmed by 10 bases and 5 bases, with 18 bases remaining between them. The CDR3 sequence is 14 residues long. Germline assignment: CDR1 ENHRY and CDR2 SYGVKD. CDR3 sequence reads: CATTGQLDYQPQHF. CDR3 DNA sequence: TGTGCCACCACAGGACAGTTGGACTATCAGCCCCAGCATTTT.

CDR3: CASTNLIYEQYF. In nucleotides, the CDR3 is TGTGCCAGCACCAACCTTATCTACGAGCAGTACTTC. The chain joins TRBV7-2 to TRBJ2-7; D is undetermined. Germline V gene sequence: CDR1 SGHTA, CDR2 FQGNSA. The V gene lost 7 bases and the J gene lost 3 bases, with 10 bases spanning the gap. The CDR3 has 12 residues. The full variable domain, its missing parts supplied by reference TRBV7-2 and TRBJ2-7, is GAGVSQSPSNKVTEKGKDVELRCDPISGHTALYWYRQSLGQGLEFLIYFQGNSAPDKSGLPSDRFSAERTGGSVSTLTIQRTQQEDSAVYLCASTNLIYEQYFGPGTRLTVT.

This sequence joins TRBV15 and TRBJ2-5; 7 bases are shared with TRBD2. V lost 8 bases and J lost 0; bases outside the gene matches: 9. Germline V gives CDR1 LNHNV, CDR2 YYDKDF (reference sequence). There are 15 residues in the CDR3. CDR3 bases: TGTGCCACCCCCAGGGTAAGCGGGAACCAAGAGACCCAGTACTTC. This codes for CATPRVSGNQETQYF.

This clone was seen just once. The rearrangement joins TRBV14 to TRBJ2-1, with 8 bases lining up with TRBD1. V shed 3 bases and J 1 base; nucleotides not matched to a gene: 5. Looked up from germline, CDR1 is SGHDN and CDR2 is FVKESK. The CDR3 covers 16 residues. CDR3 residues: CASSQLRQGSYNEQFF. In nucleotides, the CDR3 is TGTGCCAGCAGCCAGCTCCGACAGGGGTCCTACAATGAGCAGTTCTTC.

This rearrangement joins TRBV7-9 to TRBJ1-5; D remains ambiguous. V lost 1 base, J lost 3 bases, and 4 bases lay in between. Germline V gene lookup returns CDR1 SEHNR and CDR2 FQNEAQ (reference sequence). The CDR3 runs to 13 residues. CDR3: CASSLDHNQPQHF. In DNA form, the CDR3 reads TGTGCCAGCAGCTTAGATCACAATCAGCCCCAGCATTTT. The entire variable domain, with the rest obtained from reference TRBV7-9 and TRBJ1-5, is as follows: DTGVSQNPRHKITKRGQNVTFRCDPISEHNRLYWYRQTLGQGPEFLTYFQNEAQLEKSRLLSDRFSAERPKGSFSTLEIQRTEQGDSAMYLCASSLDHNQPQHFGDGTRLSIL.

The CDR3 region has the DNA TGTGCCAGCAGTTTGAGCTCTGGGGCCAACGTCCTGACTTTC. Encoded protein: CASSLSSGANVLTF. The chain links TRBV7-9 to TRBJ2-6; D ambiguous. This CDR3 is 14 amino acids long. The ends were cut back, 6 bases at V and 0 bases at J, with 6 bases in the middle. The V gene's germline CDR1 is SEHNR and CDR2 FQNEAQ (reference sequence).

The chain joins TRBV7-2 to TRBJ1-1, with 8 bases that match TRBD1. There are 15 residues in the CDR3. Germline V gene lookup returns CDR1 SGHTA and CDR2 FQGNSA. Trimming removed 7 bases from V and 4 bases from J; junction bases left unmatched: 11. Here the CDR3 DNA reads TGTGCCAGCACCGATAGGACAGGGCCTTCCACTGAAGCTTTCTTT. Protein: CASTDRTGPSTEAFF.

V and J are TRBV7-6 and TRBJ2-3; 12 bases match TRBD2. The CDR3 runs 17 residues. V shed 0 bases, J shed 5 bases, and the junction held 6 bases outside the gene matches. CDR1 and CDR2 (germline): SGHVS, FNYEAQ. CDR3 coding DNA: TGTGCCAGCAGCTTAGCGCCGCCACTAGCGGGAGGAGATACGCAGTATTTT. Its protein is CASSLAPPLAGGDTQYF.

The rearrangement links TRBV12-3 or TRBV12-4 to TRBJ1-5; D remains unclear. V shed 7 bases and J shed 6 bases, with 13 bases lying between them. The CDR3 length is 13 residues. CDR3 DNA: TGTGCCAGCACCCGCACCCCTGGTCAGCCCCAGCATTTT. Protein: CASTRTPGQPQHF.

CDR3 coding DNA: TGTGCCAGCCGTAAAGCGAGGGAAGCTTTCTTT. Amino acids: CASRKAREAFF. The V gene is TRBV12-3 or TRBV12-4, the J gene TRBJ1-1; no reliable D call. The germline V and J ends were trimmed by 8 bases and 8 bases, with 12 bases remaining between them. The CDR3 spans 11 residues.

This chain links TRBV19 with TRBJ2-1; D not certain. The V end was cut by 8 bases, the J end by 10 bases, with 12 bases between. The CDR3 runs 11 residues. The germline V gene encodes CDR1 LNHDA and CDR2 SQIVND (reference sequence). The DNA of the CDR3 is TGTGCCAGTCGGTGGGATGGGGAGCAGTTCTTC. Its protein product is CASRWDGEQFF.

This chain connects TRBV12-3 or TRBV12-4 to TRBJ1-1; D unresolved. The V end was cut by 4 bases, the J end by 3 bases, with 3 bases between. This CDR3 region has 11 residues. CDR3 loop: CASSSDTEAFF. As DNA, the CDR3 is TGTGCCAGCAGTTCAGACACTGAAGCTTTCTTT.